These 30 T cell receptor beta chains share one sample of origin, sequenced in a study of blood T cell repertoires in COVID-19. Profiled with immunoSEQ multiplex PCR; TCRdb holds only in-frame clones, not every one. In the table there are over 90,000 clones, roughly 76% of which are singletons. The specimen was peripheral blood. These receptors were taken from a man older than 75 with COVID-19, enrolled during active disease.

V is TRBV27 and J is TRBJ1-5; no clear D. This CDR3 contains 15 residues. Trimming removed 9 bases from V and 0 bases from J, with 15 bases in between. Germline V gene sequence: CDR1 MNHEY, CDR2 SMNVEV (reference sequence). This CDR3 reads CARSSRRSSNQPQHF. In DNA form, the CDR3 reads TGTGCCAGGAGCTCAAGGCGGAGTAGCAATCAGCCCCAGCATTTT.

The rearrangement links TRBV7-9 to TRBJ1-6; D call uncertain. Germline lookup yields CDR1 SEHNR and CDR2 FQNEAQ (reference sequence). The CDR3 spans 18 residues. V was shortened by 1 base and J by 0 bases, with 13 bases between the two germline ends. CDR3: CASSLEHGLSSYNSPLHF. CDR3 in DNA: TGTGCCAGCAGCTTAGAGCACGGGTTAAGCTCCTATAATTCACCCCTCCACTTT. The entire variable domain, with the rest obtained from reference TRBV7-9 and TRBJ1-6, is as follows: DTGVSQNPRHKITKRGQNVTFRCDPISEHNRLYWYRQTLGQGPEFLTYFQNEAQLEKSRLLSDRFSAERPKGSFSTLEIQRTEQGDSAMYLCASSLEHGLSSYNSPLHFGNGTRLTVT.

V and J are TRBV11-2 and TRBJ2-5, with D unclear. Trimming left V 5 bases short and J 1 base short, with 14 bases between. The CDR3 spans 15 residues. Per the germline V gene, CDR1 is SGHAT and CDR2 is FQNNGV. CDR3 DNA: TGTGCCAGCAGCCAGGCCGCGCAATTCCAAGAGACCCAGTACTTC. Residues: CASSQAAQFQETQYF. The full variable domain, completed using reference TRBV11-2 and TRBJ2-5, is EAGVAQSPRYKIIEKRQSVAFWCNPISGHATLYWYQQILGQGPKLLIQFQNNGVVDDSQLPKDRFSAERLKGVDSTLKIQPAKLEDSAVYLCASSQAAQFQETQYFGPGTRLLVL.

This sequence joins TRBV19 and TRBJ1-2, with D possibly TRBD1 on 6 matching bases. From germline, CDR1 is LNHDA and CDR2 SQIVND (reference sequence). The CDR3 is 13 residues long. The V and J ends lost 8 bases and 2 bases respectively, with 12 bases between them. This CDR3 is CASGNRENYGYTF. The CDR3 nucleotides are TGTGCCAGTGGTAACAGGGAGAACTATGGCTACACCTTC.

The chain is built from TRBV5-4 and TRBJ1-2; TRBD1 matches 8 bases. Germline trimming cut 4 bases from V and 4 bases from J; bases unmatched to any gene: 9. Germline V gives CDR1 SGHNT, CDR2 YYREEE (reference sequence). This CDR3 has 15 amino acids. The DNA of the CDR3 is TGTGCCAGCAGCCAGACACAGGGGGGCCTCTATGGCTACACCTTC. It specifies CASSQTQGGLYGYTF. Variable domain in full (rest from reference TRBV5-4 and TRBJ1-2): ETGVTQSPTHLIKTRGQQVTLRCSSQSGHNTVSWYQQALGQGPQFIFQYYREEENGRGNFPPRFSGLQFPNYSSELNVNALELDDSALYLCASSQTQGGLYGYTFGSGTRLTVV.

The chain recombines TRBV30 with TRBJ1-1, with D tentatively TRBD1 (6 bases). V was cut by 2 bases and J by 4 bases, with 20 bases left in between. The V gene's germline CDR1 is GTSNPN and CDR2 SVGIG (reference sequence). The CDR3 extends over 16 amino acids. CDR3: CAWSKGSLGASTEAFF. The CDR3 nucleotides are TGTGCCTGGAGTAAAGGGAGCTTGGGGGCGAGCACTGAAGCTTTCTTT.

The chain couples TRBV7-9 to TRBJ2-5; D is unclear. The V gene's germline CDR1 is SEHNR and CDR2 FQNEAQ (reference sequence). The CDR3 has 16 amino acids. Between the trimmed V and J ends, which lost 5 bases and 5 bases, there was a span of 21 bases. The CDR3 DNA sequence: TGTGCCAGCAGCAATGAGGAAACTACCGGTGAGGAGACCCAGTACTTC. Translating it yields CASSNEETTGEETQYF.

The chain joins TRBV12-2 to TRBJ1-3; TRBD1 is taken as the D call from the table, unchecked against the DNA. TRBV12-2 is listed as a pseudogene. CDR3 size: 15 residues. The CDR3 reads CASRLGHPSGNTIYF. The CDR3, as DNA: TGTGCAAGTCGCTTGGGACACCCCTCTGGAAACACCATATATTTT.

In its sample, this clone was seen a few times. The rearrangement joins TRBV15 to TRBJ1-6, with D perhaps matching TRBD1 (5 bases). This CDR3 comprises 16 residues. V lost 2 bases, J lost 5 bases, and 13 bases lay in between. Germline CDR1 and CDR2: LNHNV and YYDKDF (reference sequence). CDR3 coding DNA: TGTGCCACCAGCAGACCCTCGGGGGTTGATAATTCACCCCTCCACTTT. It translates to CATSRPSGVDNSPLHF.

The chain links TRBV25-1 to TRBJ2-6; tentatively, D is TRBD2 (7 bases). V was trimmed by 6 bases and J by 5 bases, leaving 20 bases between them. In germline, CDR1 is MGHDK, CDR2 SYGVNS. CDR3 length: 17 residues. The CDR3 protein is CASSQSGGGLRANVLTF. CDR3 nucleotides: TGTGCCAGCAGCCAATCGGGGGGCGGGTTGAGGGCCAACGTCCTGACTTTC.

V is TRBV10-3 and J is TRBJ2-7, with D perhaps matching TRBD2 (6 bases). The V end lost 6 bases, the J end lost 4 bases, and 19 bases lay between the germline ends. Per germline, CDR1 ENHRY and CDR2 SYGVKD. This CDR3 spans 15 amino acids. The CDR3 reads CAISEGGVSGYEQYF. The CDR3 nucleotides are TGTGCCATCAGCGAGGGCGGGGTTAGCGGTTACGAGCAGTACTTC.

The genes are TRBV18 and TRBJ2-3; 7 bases align to TRBD1. The CDR3 runs to 14 residues. Germline CDR1 reads KGHSH; CDR2 reads LQKENI. Losses at the gene ends were 0 bases for V and 4 bases for J; bases not matched to a gene: 1. CDR3 protein: CASSPPTGPDTQYF. CDR3 coding DNA: TGTGCCAGCTCACCACCGACAGGGCCAGATACGCAGTATTTT.

This chain connects TRBV7-2 to TRBJ2-1; the match to TRBD2 covers 11 bases. CDR3 length: 17 amino acids. J gave up 6 bases and V 2 bases, and 9 bases lay outside the gene matches. Germline CDR1 is SGHTA and CDR2 is FQGNSA. The CDR3 coding sequence is TGTGCCAGCAGCTTAAGACTAGCGGGAAGAAGAGGCAATGAGCAGTTCTTC. Its protein product is CASSLRLAGRRGNEQFF.

The chain is built from TRBV7-2 and TRBJ1-1, with D hard to call. The germline V and J ends were trimmed by 6 bases and 4 bases, with 12 bases remaining between them. The CDR3 runs to 13 residues. From germline, CDR1 is SGHTA and CDR2 FQGNSA. The CDR3 sequence: CASRMAGLTEAFF. The CDR3 bases are TGTGCCAGCAGAATGGCCGGACTCACTGAAGCTTTCTTT.

The chain has TRBV30 and TRBJ1-2, with D possibly TRBD1 on 5 matching bases. The CDR3 length is 14 residues. V was clipped by 0 bases and J by 6 bases, with 14 bases between them. In germline, CDR1 is GTSNPN, CDR2 SVGIG (reference sequence). This CDR3 reads CAWSVVFRGDGYTF. CDR3 DNA sequence: TGTGCCTGGAGTGTTGTATTTAGGGGCGATGGCTACACCTTC.

This clone occurred a few times. The chain carries TRBV6-5 and TRBJ2-5, with D hard to call. CDR1 and CDR2 from the germline V gene are MNHEY and SVGAGI. The CDR3 length is 11 residues. Trimming shortened V by 6 bases and J by 7 bases, and 9 bases separated the two germline ends. DNA of the CDR3: TGTGCCAGCAGCGCAGGTGCGACCCAGTACTTC. Translating it yields CASSAGATQYF.

This clone was counted a few times. The J gene is TRBJ1-1, the V gene TRBV10-3; tentatively, D is TRBD1 (6 bases). This CDR3 region has 15 residues. Germline loops: CDR1 ENHRY, CDR2 SYGVKD. Trimming stripped 6 bases from V and 0 bases from J, with 14 bases between. The CDR3 nucleotides read TGTGCCATCAGGGGAGCGGGACACGTGAACACTGAAGCTTTCTTT. This encodes CAIRGAGHVNTEAFF.

The chain joins TRBV27 to TRBJ2-1; TRBD2 matches 7 bases. The germline V gene has CDR1 MNHEY and CDR2 SMNVEV (reference sequence). CDR3 length: 17 amino acids. V shed 6 bases, J shed 4 bases, and the junction held 15 bases outside the gene matches. Here the CDR3 reads CASSSRQLAGTYNEQFF. CDR3 DNA sequence: TGTGCCAGCAGCTCCCGACAGTTAGCGGGTACATACAATGAGCAGTTCTTC.

The chain uses TRBV27 and TRBJ2-2; no clear D. CDR3 length: 13 amino acids. Deletions cut 5 bases from V and 6 bases from J, with 10 bases between. Germline loops: CDR1 MNHEY, CDR2 SMNVEV (reference sequence). DNA for the CDR3: TGTGCCAGCAGTCTCCTTGGGCCCGGGGAGCTGTTTTTT. Translation: CASSLLGPGELFF.

The rearrangement joins TRBV10-3 to TRBJ2-1; 9 bases are shared with TRBD2. Germline CDR1 ENHRY, CDR2 SYGVKD. This CDR3 region has 16 residues. V lost 1 base to trimming and J lost 6 bases; unmatched junction nucleotides: 7. CDR3 in amino acids: CAISEYSRGGPNEQFF. CDR3 bases: TGTGCCATCAGTGAGTACTCGCGGGGGGGCCCCAATGAGCAGTTCTTC.

Turning to this clone: One end of the junction varies from germline; a read error may be responsible. The V gene is TRBV18, the J gene TRBJ1-1; possibly TRBD1 for D (6 bases). This CDR3 comprises 13 residues. CDR1 is KGHSH, CDR2 LQKENI, per germline. The CDR3 DNA reads TGTGCCAGCTTACCACAGGGAGACACTGAAGCTTTCTTT. It is translated as CASLPQGDTEAFF.

The rearrangement joins TRBV11-2 to TRBJ1-1; 11 positions agree with TRBD1. Trimming took 5 bases from V and 7 from J; bases not matched to a gene: 6. In germline, CDR1 is SGHAT, CDR2 FQNNGV. The CDR3 contains 14 residues. Here the CDR3 DNA reads TGTGCCAGCAGCGCGGGACAGGGGGTGGATGAAGCTTTCTTT. Protein sequence: CASSAGQGVDEAFF.

The chain has TRBV2 and TRBJ2-7; 11 nucleotides agree with TRBD1. With V trimmed by 6 bases and J by 7 bases, 11 bases remained unmatched. Germline CDR1 is SNHLY and CDR2 is FYNNEI. The CDR3 covers 15 residues. CDR3 coding DNA: TGTGCCAGCAGCCAGACTTCCGGGACAGGGGGAGAGCAGTACTTC. It specifies CASSQTSGTGGEQYF.

The V and J genes are TRBV6-5 and TRBJ1-1, with 7 positions matching TRBD1. Germline V CDR1 and CDR2: MNHEY, SVGAGI. This CDR3 spans 13 amino acids. The trim removed 7 bases at V and 6 bases at J, leaving 8 bases unmatched. The CDR3 coding sequence is TGTGCCAGCAAGCTACAGGGGTGGGCTGAAGCTTTCTTT. Amino acid sequence: CASKLQGWAEAFF.

This chain links TRBV10-1 with TRBJ1-5; no reliable D call. V was cut by 0 bases and J by 2 bases, with 14 bases left in between. The CDR3 has 17 amino acids. Germline V gives CDR1 WNHNN, CDR2 SYGVQD (reference sequence). For the CDR3, the DNA is TGCGCCAGCAGTGAGTCGACGTCAGCCGGGGGCAATCAGCCCCAGCATTTT. Translation gives CASSESTSAGGNQPQHF.

The rearrangement links TRBV27 to TRBJ1-4; 9 bases fit TRBD1. V trimming: 0 bases; J trimming: 2 bases; junction bases outside the gene matches: 16. The CDR3 sequence is 21 residues long. Per germline, CDR1 MNHEY and CDR2 SMNVEV (reference sequence). Here the CDR3 reads CASSLSTALTGGSGTNEKLFF. CDR3 nucleotide sequence: TGTGCCAGCAGTTTATCCACCGCCTTGACAGGGGGATCAGGGACTAATGAAAAACTGTTTTTT.

This clone was seen once. The gene calls are TRBV5-4 and TRBJ2-2; possibly TRBD2 for D (6 bases). The germline V and J ends were trimmed by 1 base and 4 bases, with 14 bases remaining between them. The CDR3 covers 16 residues. Per the germline V gene, CDR1 is SGHNT and CDR2 is YYREEE (reference sequence). This chain's CDR3 is CASSLHGSGPTGELFF. The CDR3 nucleotides are TGTGCCAGCAGCTTGCACGGGAGTGGGCCCACCGGGGAGCTGTTTTTT.

The chain joins TRBV5-1 to TRBJ2-1; no clear D gene. Germline loops: CDR1 SGHRS, CDR2 YFSETQ. The V end lost 1 base, the J end lost 6 bases, and 2 bases lay between the germline ends. The CDR3 is 11 amino acids. CDR3 in DNA: TGCGCCAGCAGCTTGCTCAATGAGCAGTTCTTC. Protein product: CASSLLNEQFF.

The chain joins TRBV7-8 to TRBJ2-5, with D hard to call. The V end lost 3 bases, the J end lost 4 bases, and 12 bases lay between the germline ends. Germline lookup yields CDR1 SGHVS and CDR2 FQNEAQ. CDR3 length: 14 amino acids. The CDR3 DNA reads as TGTGCCAGCAGCTTCGCGGAATTGGGAGAGACCCAGTACTTC. Protein product: CASSFAELGETQYF.

In nucleotides, the CDR3 is TGTGCCATCAACCTGGGAGCGAACTATGGCTACACCTTC. Translation gives CAINLGANYGYTF. The chain recombines TRBV28 with TRBJ1-2; D remains ambiguous. V lost 10 bases and J 2 bases, leaving 14 bases between the germline ends. CDR1 MDHEN and CDR2 SYDVKM come from the germline V gene. This CDR3 has 13 residues.